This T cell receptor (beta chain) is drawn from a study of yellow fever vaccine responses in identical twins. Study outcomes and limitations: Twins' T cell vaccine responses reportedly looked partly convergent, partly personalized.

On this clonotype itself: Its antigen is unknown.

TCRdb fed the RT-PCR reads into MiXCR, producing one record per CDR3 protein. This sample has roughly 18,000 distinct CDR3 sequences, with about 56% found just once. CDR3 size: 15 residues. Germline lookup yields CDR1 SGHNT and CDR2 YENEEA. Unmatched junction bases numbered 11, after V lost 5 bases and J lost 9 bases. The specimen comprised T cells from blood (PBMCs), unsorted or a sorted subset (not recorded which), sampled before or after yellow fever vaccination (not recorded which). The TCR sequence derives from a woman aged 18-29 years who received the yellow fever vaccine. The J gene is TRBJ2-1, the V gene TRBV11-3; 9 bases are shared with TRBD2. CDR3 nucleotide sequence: TGTGCCAGCAGCCCCTATAGCGGGAGCGGGGTTGAGCAGTTCTTC. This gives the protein CASSPYSGSGVEQFF.